Below, 29 T cell receptor beta chains from the same sample are listed, as sequenced in a study of identical twins. TCRdb passed the 5' RACE reads through MiXCR, listing each CDR3 protein once. The sample includes 350,000 to 500,000 distinct CDR3 sequences, approximately 17% of them seen just once. The sample taken for sequencing was naive T cells sorted from blood. Source of these receptors: a man over 45 in good health.

The CDR3 here is CASREGSGRGYEQFF. The CDR3 DNA reads TGTGCCAGCAGGGAGGGTAGCGGGAGGGGGTATGAGCAGTTCTTC. This sequence joins TRBV12-3 or TRBV12-4 and TRBJ2-1, with 11 nucleotides matching TRBD2. The CDR3 is 15 residues long. V gave up 6 bases and J gave up 8 bases; unmatched junction bases: 9.

This clonotype has at least ten counts. The J gene is TRBJ2-2, the V gene TRBV6-2 or TRBV6-3, with 8 bases that match TRBD1. The CDR3 loop spans 19 amino acids. Germline CDR1 reads MNHEY; CDR2 reads SVGEGT. Trimming cost V 3 bases and J 3 bases; bases outside gene matches: 15. The CDR3 DNA reads as TGTGCCAGCAGTTATTTAAGCGGACAGGGAGGTTTGGACACCGGGGAGCTGTTTTTT. Translating it yields CASSYLSGQGGLDTGELFF.

This clonotype came up a few times. The rearrangement uses TRBV5-1 and TRBJ2-5; D uncertain. The germline V gene has CDR1 SGHRS and CDR2 YFSETQ. Trimming removed 0 bases from V and 4 bases from J, with 13 bases in between. This CDR3 is 15 amino acids long. CDR3: CASSLASGTGETQYF. CDR3 nucleotides: TGCGCCAGCAGCTTGGCCAGTGGTACCGGAGAGACCCAGTACTTC.

This sequence joins TRBV20-1 and TRBJ2-7; tentative D call: TRBD1 (6 bases). Trimming cost V 3 bases and J 9 bases, with 24 bases left between them. The CDR3 consists of 15 residues. Germline lookup yields CDR1 DFQATT and CDR2 SNEGSKA (reference sequence). The CDR3 sequence is CSARDRDNSIRVQYF. In nucleotides, the CDR3 is TGCAGTGCTAGGGACCGGGACAACTCGATACGAGTGCAGTACTTC.

The chain links TRBV2 to TRBJ2-3; 13 bases align to TRBD2. Germline V gives CDR1 SNHLY, CDR2 FYNNEI. With V trimmed by 6 bases and J by 6 bases, 6 bases remained unmatched. The CDR3 is made up of 15 amino acids. The CDR3 bases are TGTGCCAGCAGAGGACTAGCGGGGGTTGGGGATACGCAGTATTTT. This translates into CASRGLAGVGDTQYF.

This clonotype was detected many times. The CDR3 nucleotides read TGCGCCAGCAGCCTGGGGACAGGGGACGAGACCCAGTACTTC. Its translation: CASSLGTGDETQYF. This rearrangement joins TRBV5-1 to TRBJ2-5, with 10 bases identical to TRBD1. V gave up 4 bases and J gave up 5 bases; unmatched junction bases: 5. The CDR3 is 14 amino acids. Germline CDR1 and CDR2: SGHRS and YFSETQ.

This chain uses TRBV4-1 with TRBJ1-5; D unresolved. Germline CDR1 reads MGHRA; CDR2 reads YSYEKL. Trimming removed 2 bases from V and 3 bases from J, with 5 bases in between. The CDR3 loop spans 13 amino acids. CDR3 region: CASSQTHNQPQHF. In DNA, the CDR3 is TGCGCCAGCAGCCAAACCCACAATCAGCCCCAGCATTTT.

The chain recombines TRBV6-2 or TRBV6-3 with TRBJ2-1; no firm D call. In germline, CDR1 is MNHEY, CDR2 SVGEGT. CDR3 length: 13 residues. The V end lost 8 bases, the J end lost 4 bases, and 12 bases lay between the germline ends. CDR3 in amino acids: CASDQGSYNEQFF. In DNA form, the CDR3 reads TGTGCCAGCGATCAAGGGTCTTACAATGAGCAGTTCTTC.

This clonotype was observed many times. The chain joins TRBV12-3 or TRBV12-4 to TRBJ2-1; D is perhaps TRBD1 or TRBD2 (6 bases each). The CDR3 has 14 residues. The V and J ends lost 1 base and 6 bases respectively, with 10 bases between them. The CDR3 loop reads CASSLGGTPNEQFF. In DNA, the CDR3 is TGTGCCAGCAGTTTAGGCGGGACACCCAATGAGCAGTTCTTC.

The chain recombines TRBV18 with TRBJ2-7; D possibly corresponds to TRBD2 (6 bases). Germline V lookup: CDR1 KGHSH, CDR2 LQKENI. V dropped 1 base and J dropped 4 bases, with 11 bases sitting between them. The CDR3 has 14 amino acids. The CDR3 DNA reads TGTGCCAGCTCACCACGGGACTTGGGGTACGAGCAGTACTTC. It codes for CASSPRDLGYEQYF.

This clonotype appeared a few times. The chain recombines TRBV10-3 with TRBJ2-1; TRBD1 agrees at 7 bases. After removal of 10 bases from V and 8 bases from J, the junction contained 17 bases not matched to a gene. The CDR3 is made up of 15 amino acids. Germline lookup yields CDR1 ENHRY and CDR2 SYGVKD. DNA for the CDR3: TGTGCCACCGCAAAAAAACAGGGGCGGACCGATGAGCAGTTCTTC. Its protein is CATAKKQGRTDEQFF.

V and J are TRBV20-1 and TRBJ1-5; 7 nucleotides line up with TRBD1. The germline V gene encodes CDR1 DFQATT and CDR2 SNEGSKA (reference sequence). V lost 0 bases to trimming and J lost 7 bases; unmatched junction nucleotides: 21. The CDR3 sequence is 19 residues long. CDR3: CSARDPSPFRQGEGQPQHF. The DNA of the CDR3 is TGCAGTGCTAGAGATCCGTCTCCATTTCGTCAGGGGGAGGGCCAGCCCCAGCATTTT.

The sample holds a few counts of this clonotype. V gene TRBV20-1 combines with J gene TRBJ1-6; 7 bases are a match to TRBD1. Germline CDR1 is DFQATT and CDR2 is SNEGSKA (reference sequence). The CDR3 runs 17 residues. V trimming: 1 base; J trimming: 10 bases; junction bases outside the gene matches: 16. CDR3 DNA: TGCAGTGCTAGAGCGAATCCTTTGACAGGGATAAGCTCACCCCTCCACTTT. Translated, it gives CSARANPLTGISSPLHF.

This clonotype was seen repeatedly, ten times or more. The rearrangement uses TRBV7-3 and TRBJ2-3; 7 bases agree with TRBD1. The germline V gene encodes CDR1 SGHTA and CDR2 FQGTGA. There are 19 residues in the CDR3. The V gene end was trimmed by 4 bases and the J gene end by 4 bases; junction bases not matched to a gene: 20. This chain's CDR3 is CASSSQPYGLGGVADTQYF. Here the CDR3 DNA reads TGTGCCAGCAGCTCCCAGCCCTATGGGTTAGGGGGCGTCGCAGATACGCAGTATTTT.

This clonotype turned up a few times. The chain combines TRBV7-8 with TRBJ2-1, with a possible D match to TRBD2 (6 bases). Germline assignment: CDR1 SGHVS and CDR2 FQNEAQ. Deletions cut 5 bases from V and 13 bases from J, with 12 bases between. This CDR3 comprises 11 residues. CDR3 coding DNA: TGTGCCAGCAGCCGCGAGGGAGGACAGTTCTTC. Amino acid sequence: CASSREGGQFF.

The table lists this clonotype with many counts. The chain has TRBV20-1 and TRBJ2-1; the D gene is possibly TRBD2 (6 bases). Germline V gene data show CDR1 as DFQATT and CDR2 as SNEGSKA (reference sequence). The V and J ends lost 1 base and 2 bases respectively, with 9 bases between them. CDR3 length: 14 residues. In DNA form, the CDR3 reads TGCAGTGCTAGAGGACTAGTAACCTACAATGAGCAGTTCTTC. Translated: CSARGLVTYNEQFF.

CDR3 sequence reads: CSARGSGISYGYTF. The DNA for the CDR3 is TGCAGTGCTAGAGGGTCAGGGATTAGCTATGGCTACACCTTC. The gene calls are TRBV20-1 and TRBJ1-2; D possibly corresponds to TRBD1 (5 bases). The CDR3 sequence is 14 residues long. The germline V and J ends were trimmed by 1 base and 4 bases, with 13 bases remaining between them. Looked up from germline, CDR1 is DFQATT and CDR2 is SNEGSKA (reference sequence).

The chain has TRBV28 and TRBJ1-1; D is possibly TRBD1 (6 bases). The V end was cut by 9 bases, the J end by 6 bases, with 17 bases between. Germline assignment: CDR1 MDHEN and CDR2 SYDVKM. The CDR3 runs 13 residues. This CDR3 reads CASKFINRAEAFF. The DNA for the CDR3 is TGTGCCAGTAAGTTCATAAACAGGGCTGAAGCTTTCTTT.

In its sample, this clonotype was seen many times. The chain recombines TRBV29-1 with TRBJ2-1; TRBD2 matches 11 bases. V was pared by 6 bases and J by 4 bases, with 5 bases of the junction left unmatched. The CDR3 has 14 amino acids. In germline, CDR1 is SQVTM, CDR2 ANQGSEA. CDR3 in DNA: TGCAGCGTCCAACTAGCGGGAGTATACAATGAGCAGTTCTTC. It translates to CSVQLAGVYNEQFF.

The chain carries TRBV20-1 and TRBJ2-2; D possibly corresponds to TRBD2 (5 bases). The CDR3 loop spans 13 amino acids. The germline gives CDR1 DFQATT, CDR2 SNEGSKA (reference sequence). V gave up 3 bases and J gave up 7 bases, with 12 bases separating them. The CDR3 protein is CSARTEGIGELFF. The CDR3 DNA follows: TGCAGTGCTAGGACCGAGGGTATCGGGGAGCTGTTTTTT.

This clonotype was detected once. The chain carries TRBV19 and TRBJ2-1; weak D call: TRBD1 (6 bases). This CDR3 is 13 amino acids long. The V and J ends lost 5 bases and 4 bases respectively, with 9 bases between them. Germline V lookup: CDR1 LNHDA, CDR2 SQIVND (reference sequence). The CDR3 coding sequence is TGTGCCAGTAGTGTACAGGGATACAATGAGCAGTTCTTC. Translation: CASSVQGYNEQFF.

This clonotype was counted at least ten times. This chain uses TRBV18 with TRBJ2-3; TRBD1 might be the D (5 bases). The CDR3 is made up of 15 amino acids. Per the germline V gene, CDR1 is KGHSH and CDR2 is LQKENI. V gave up 3 bases and J gave up 2 bases, with 12 bases separating them. CDR3 sequence reads: CASSPLPGNTDTQYF. The CDR3, as DNA: TGTGCCAGCTCACCCCTTCCAGGGAACACAGATACGCAGTATTTT.

The rearrangement joins TRBV19 to TRBJ1-5; D remains ambiguous. CDR3 length equals 14 residues. Germline-derived CDR1 and CDR2 are LNHDA and SQIVND (reference sequence). V was pared by 6 bases and J by 5 bases, with 14 bases between. CDR3 in DNA: TGTGCCAGTAGACCTATAGGTGTCGATCAGCCCCAGCATTTT. Its protein product is CASRPIGVDQPQHF.

The genes are TRBV29-1 and TRBJ2-1, with D hard to call. The CDR3 is 10 amino acids. Per the germline V gene, CDR1 is SQVTM and CDR2 is ANQGSEA. The ends were cut back, 4 bases at V and 8 bases at J, with 6 bases in the middle. This CDR3 is CSVARDEQFF. The CDR3 DNA follows: TGCAGCGTTGCCCGGGATGAGCAGTTCTTC.

V is TRBV20-1 and J is TRBJ2-1; D gene ambiguous. Trimming stripped 6 bases from V and 2 bases from J, with 23 bases between. The CDR3 loop spans 17 amino acids. Per the germline V gene, CDR1 is DFQATT and CDR2 is SNEGSKA (reference sequence). CDR3 nucleotide sequence: TGCAGTGCCACTCTGACGTCAGCTTTCCACACCTACAATGAGCAGTTCTTC. This translates into CSATLTSAFHTYNEQFF.

V usage is TRBV15 and J usage is TRBJ2-4; the D call may be TRBD1 or TRBD2 (5 bases each). Trimming pared 0 bases from V and 4 bases from J, leaving 22 bases between. The CDR3 covers 19 residues. Germline-derived CDR1 and CDR2 are LNHNV and YYDKDF (reference sequence). DNA for the CDR3: TGTGCCACCAGCAGAGACGGTCTCGTACGGCTGAGGGGTAAAAACATTCAGTACTTC. Its protein product is CATSRDGLVRLRGKNIQYF.

The gene calls are TRBV12-3 or TRBV12-4 and TRBJ1-2; no clear D gene. V was trimmed by 4 bases and J by 5 bases, leaving 5 bases between them. This CDR3 spans 11 amino acids. This chain's CDR3 is CASSYQYGYTF. CDR3 DNA: TGTGCCAGCAGTTACCAGTATGGCTACACCTTC.

The rearrangement joins TRBV7-9 to TRBJ2-7; TRBD1 aligns across 7 bases. Trimming removed 0 bases from V and 4 bases from J; junction bases left unmatched: 6. The CDR3 runs to 15 residues. Germline-derived CDR1 and CDR2 are SEHNR and FQNEAQ (reference sequence). CDR3 sequence: CASSLARGRGYEQYF. DNA for the CDR3: TGTGCCAGCAGCTTAGCGAGGGGGCGTGGGTACGAGCAGTACTTC.

V usage is TRBV27 and J usage is TRBJ2-1; D gene uncertain. Germline V lookup: CDR1 MNHEY, CDR2 SMNVEV (reference sequence). The CDR3 consists of 14 residues. Deletions cut 5 bases from V and 0 bases from J, with 8 bases between. The CDR3 protein is CASSQTRSYNEQFF. The CDR3 coding sequence is TGTGCCAGCAGTCAGACACGCTCCTACAATGAGCAGTTCTTC.